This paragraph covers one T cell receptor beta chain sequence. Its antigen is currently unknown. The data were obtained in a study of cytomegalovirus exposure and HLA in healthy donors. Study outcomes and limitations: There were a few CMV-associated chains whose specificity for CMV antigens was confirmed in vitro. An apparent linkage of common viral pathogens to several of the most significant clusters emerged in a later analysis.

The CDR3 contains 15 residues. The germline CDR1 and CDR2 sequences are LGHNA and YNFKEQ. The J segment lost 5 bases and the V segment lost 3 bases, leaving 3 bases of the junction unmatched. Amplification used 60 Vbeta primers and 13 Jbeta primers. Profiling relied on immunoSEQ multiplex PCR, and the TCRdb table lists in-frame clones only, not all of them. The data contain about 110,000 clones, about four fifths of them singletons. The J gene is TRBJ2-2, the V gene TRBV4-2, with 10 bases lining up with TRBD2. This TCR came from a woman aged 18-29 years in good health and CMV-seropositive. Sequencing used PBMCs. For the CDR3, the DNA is TGTGCCAGCAGCCACCTAGCGGGAGAGACCGGGGAGCTGTTTTTT. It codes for CASSHLAGETGELFF.